One sample yielded the 13 T cell receptor beta chains listed below, sequenced in a study of control samples from healthy donors and cancer patients. Sequencing was performed with immunoSEQ multiplex PCR; in TCRdb, only in-frame clones are kept and a portion is missing. The sample comprises about 170,000 clones, 91% of which are singletons, and approximately 1.6% rests with the top ten. The source material was blood. These TCRs come from a woman aged 25 to 39 in good health.

V usage is TRBV25-1 and J usage is TRBJ1-1; D remains unclear. Trimming left V 5 bases short and J 1 base short, with 5 bases between. There are 12 residues in the CDR3. From germline, CDR1 is MGHDK and CDR2 SYGVNS. For the CDR3, the DNA is TGTGCCAGCAGTTTACAGAACACTGAAGCTTTCTTT. Amino acids: CASSLQNTEAFF. The variable domain in full, completed from reference TRBV25-1 and TRBJ1-1, reads EADIYQTPRYLVIGTGKKITLECSQTMGHDKMYWYQQDPGMELHLIHYSYGVNSTEKGDLSSESTVSRIRTEHFPLTLESARPSHTSQYLCASSLQNTEAFFGQGTRLTVV.

In this sample, this clone turned up once. V and J are TRBV2 and TRBJ2-5; possible D gene TRBD2, 6 bases. Trimming cost V 3 bases and J 4 bases, with 12 bases left between them. Germline V lookup: CDR1 SNHLY, CDR2 FYNNEI. The CDR3 is 14 residues long. CDR3 in amino acids: CASSEGQGGETQYF. For the CDR3, the DNA is TGTGCCAGCAGTGAGGGGCAGGGAGGAGAGACCCAGTACTTC.

The rearrangement joins TRBV18 to TRBJ1-1; 8 bases are a match to TRBD1. Germline V gene lookup returns CDR1 KGHSH and CDR2 LQKENI. The CDR3 is made up of 14 amino acids. After removal of 2 bases from V and 5 bases from J, the junction contained 4 bases not matched to a gene. The CDR3 region has the DNA TGTGCCAGCTCACCAAAAACAGGGGGAACTGAAGCTTTCTTT. Translating it yields CASSPKTGGTEAFF.

This rearrangement joins TRBV23-1 to TRBJ2-5; possible D gene TRBD1, 6 bases. TRBV23-1 is labeled an ORF, and its function is uncertain. Trimming removed 7 bases from V and 2 bases from J, with 11 bases in between. This CDR3 contains 13 residues. For the CDR3, the DNA is TGCGCCAGCATCCGGACAGCACAAGAGACCCAGTACTTC. Its translation is CASIRTAQETQYF.

V usage is TRBV7-6 and J usage is TRBJ1-6; TRBD1 might be the D (5 bases). The germline CDR1 and CDR2 sequences are SGHVS and FNYEAQ. Trimming shortened V by 0 bases and J by 7 bases, and 10 bases separated the two germline ends. The CDR3 is 15 amino acids. CDR3 sequence reads: CASSLARGYNSPLHF. CDR3 nucleotide sequence: TGTGCCAGCAGCTTAGCTAGGGGCTACAATTCACCCCTCCACTTT. The whole variable domain, remainder taken from reference TRBV7-6 and TRBJ1-6, is GAGVSQSPRYKVTKRGQDVALRCDPISGHVSLYWYRQALGQGPEFLTYFNYEAQQDKSGLPNDRFSAERPEGSISTLTIQRTEQRDSAMYRCASSLARGYNSPLHFGNGTRLTVT.

The genes are TRBV19 and TRBJ2-7; tentatively, D is TRBD2 (5 bases). The CDR3 is made up of 13 amino acids. V lost 3 bases and J lost 3, with 9 bases in between. Per the germline V gene, CDR1 is LNHDA and CDR2 is SQIVND (reference sequence). The CDR3 reads CASSMFEGYEQYF. CDR3 coding DNA: TGTGCCAGTAGTATGTTCGAGGGCTACGAGCAGTACTTC.

V gene TRBV5-1 combines with J gene TRBJ2-7; the D gene is possibly TRBD2 (5 bases). V shed 2 bases and J shed 0 bases, with 9 bases lying between them. Germline loops: CDR1 SGHRS, CDR2 YFSETQ. The CDR3 is 14 amino acids. CDR3 DNA: TGCGCCAGCAGCTTTAGCGTTAGCTCCTACGAGCAGTACTTC. It yields the protein CASSFSVSSYEQYF. The whole variable domain, filled in from reference TRBV5-1 and TRBJ2-7, reads KAGVTQTPRYLIKTRGQQVTLSCSPISGHRSVSWYQQTPGQGLQFLFEYFSETQRNKGNFPGRFSGRQFSNSRSEMNVSTLELGDSALYLCASSFSVSSYEQYFGPGTRLTVT.

About this clone itself: Sequence at one end of the junction differs from germline and may be a read error. The rearrangement joins TRBV7-7 to TRBJ2-5; 7 nucleotides align to TRBD1. Looked up from germline, CDR1 is SSHAT and CDR2 is FNYEAQ (reference sequence). The CDR3 is made up of 13 amino acids. The CDR3: CASSLQGSGTQYF. The CDR3 bases are TGTGCTAGCAGCTTACAGGGGAGCGGGACCCAGTACTTC.

The chain couples TRBV27 to TRBJ2-5; 7 nucleotides align to TRBD1. The CDR3 consists of 13 residues. V shed 6 bases and J 5 bases; nucleotides not matched to a gene: 6. Per germline, CDR1 MNHEY and CDR2 SMNVEV (reference sequence). CDR3 DNA: TGTGCCAGCAGGACAGGGCGTCGGGAGACCCAGTACTTC. It specifies CASRTGRRETQYF.

The rearrangement joins TRBV14 to TRBJ1-2, with 7 nucleotides matching TRBD1. Losses at the gene ends were 1 base for V and 4 bases for J; bases not matched to a gene: 0. There are 13 residues in the CDR3. Germline V gene data show CDR1 as SGHDN and CDR2 as FVKESK. The CDR3 loop reads CASSQGQGYGYTF. As DNA, the CDR3 is TGTGCCAGCAGCCAAGGACAGGGCTATGGCTACACCTTC. The variable domain in full, with the rest retrieved from reference TRBV14 and TRBJ1-2, is EAGVTQFPSHSVIEKGQTVTLRCDPISGHDNLYWYRRVMGKEIKFLLHFVKESKQDESGMPNNRFLAERTGGTYSTLKVQPAELEDSGVYFCASSQGQGYGYTFGSGTRLTVV.

The gene calls are TRBV5-6 and TRBJ1-2, with D hard to call. There are 12 residues in the CDR3. Looked up from germline, CDR1 is SGHDT and CDR2 is YYEEEE. Deletions cut 1 base from V and 5 bases from J, with 6 bases between. The CDR3: CASSLSGYGYTF. In DNA form, the CDR3 reads TGTGCCAGCAGCTTGTCTGGTTATGGCTACACCTTC.

The gene calls are TRBV3-1 (or the pseudogene TRBV3-2) and TRBJ1-6, with D unclear. The CDR3 extends over 14 amino acids. The V end was cut by 6 bases, the J end by 5 bases, with 11 bases between. Per germline, CDR1 LGHDT and CDR2 YNNKEL (reference sequence). The CDR3 spells CASRHKLNNSPLHF. The CDR3 nucleotides read TGTGCCAGCAGACATAAACTGAATAATTCACCCCTCCACTTT.

V gene TRBV7-9 combines with J gene TRBJ1-5, with D perhaps TRBD1 (5 bases). Looked up from germline, CDR1 is SEHNR and CDR2 is FQNEAQ (reference sequence). The germline V and J ends were trimmed by 5 bases and 1 base, with 6 bases remaining between them. The CDR3 consists of 13 residues. CDR3 residues: CASSRDSNQPQHF. The CDR3 DNA sequence: TGTGCCAGCAGCCGGGACAGCAATCAGCCCCAGCATTTT.